A single TCR beta chain is shown here with its context. What it binds is not known. CDR1 and CDR2 from the germline V gene are SGHTA and FQGNSA. There are 13 residues in the CDR3. The ends lost 5 bases at V and 5 bases at J; junction bases unmatched: 5. The sample belongs to a study of cytomegalovirus exposure and HLA in healthy donors. Study-wide results and caveats: The study assumed roughly uniform donor sequencing depth for presence/absence analyses. HLA allele associations emerged for roughly 17,000 TCR beta sequences in a later analysis, at 0.05 false discovery rate.

PCR used 60 Vbeta primers and 13 Jbeta primers. The method was immunoSEQ multiplex PCR; TCRdb's version includes in-frame clones alone and lacks a portion of them. Of a few hundred thousand clones in the sample, roughly 80% are singletons; the top ten hold approximately 2.9%. Whereas donors were nominally healthy upon sampling, unrecorded immune exposures were probable. V usage is TRBV7-2 and J usage is TRBJ2-5; 7 positions match TRBD2. This clonotype was obtained from a man aged 25 to 40 in good health and CMV-seronegative. The sample was PBMCs. For the CDR3, the DNA is TGTGCCAGCAGCCAGGGACTATCGGAGACCCAGTACTTC. Amino acid sequence: CASSQGLSETQYF.